The 27 T cell receptor beta chains reported below all come from one sample, sequenced in a study of beta chain features in type 1 diabetes. Of the isolated RNA, all was reverse transcribed, and so the sequenced material was expressed TCRB transcripts. Using immunoSEQ multiplex PCR, the repertoire was profiled, and TCRdb retains in-frame clones only, with some absent. This sample has hundreds of thousands of clones, with around a sixth found just once. The sample consisted of naive CD4+ T cells from blood. Receptors originate from a man in his late teens or twenties in good health.

On this clone itself: The sample contains more than one DNA sequence encoding this CDR3. The rearrangement links TRBV7-7 to TRBJ2-1; D gene uncertain. The V end lost 1 base, the J end lost 5 bases, and 6 bases lay between the germline ends. The CDR3 runs 13 residues. Looked up from germline, CDR1 is SSHAT and CDR2 is FNYEAQ (reference sequence). The DNA of the CDR3 is TGTGCCAGCAGCTTAGGCCAGAACAATGAGCAGTTCTTC. Its translation is CASSLGQNNEQFF.

A word on this clone: At one end the junction does not follow the germline gene, possibly because of a read error. The rearrangement joins TRBV30 to TRBJ1-2, with no clear D. The CDR3 runs to 11 residues. The germline gives CDR1 GTSNPN, CDR2 SVGIG (reference sequence). The CDR3 loop reads CAWSVHYGYTF. The CDR3 coding sequence is TGTGCCTGGAGTGTACACTACGGCTACACCTTC. Together with reference TRBV30 and TRBJ1-2, the CDR3 gives the full variable domain: SQTIHQWPATLVQPVGSPLSLECTVEGTSNPNLYWYRQAAGRGLQLLFYSVGIGQISSEVPQNLSASRPQDRQFILSSKKLLLSDSGFYLCAWSVHYGYTFGSGTRLTVV.

This clone was detected a few times. The rearrangement uses TRBV2 and TRBJ2-6; D unresolved. The CDR3 sequence is 17 residues long. Trimming took 6 bases from V and 1 from J, leaving 16 bases between them. Germline CDR1 is SNHLY and CDR2 is FYNNEI. This CDR3 reads CASRIRRTTSGANVLTF. CDR3 coding DNA: TGTGCCAGCAGAATACGCAGGACGACTTCTGGGGCCAACGTCCTGACTTTC.

This sequence joins TRBV4-1 and TRBJ2-2, with 13 nucleotides matching TRBD2. V shed 5 bases, J shed 7 bases, and the junction held 7 bases outside the gene matches. There are 16 residues in the CDR3. Germline loops: CDR1 MGHRA, CDR2 YSYEKL. The CDR3 DNA follows: TGCGCCAGCAGCGGACGGACTAGCGGGAGCTTCGGGGAGCTGTTTTTT. This sequence encodes CASSGRTSGSFGELFF.

The chain couples TRBV7-2 to TRBJ1-2; D remains ambiguous. V shed 10 bases and J shed 0 bases, with 12 bases lying between them. The CDR3 loop spans 13 amino acids. Per germline, CDR1 SGHTA and CDR2 FQGNSA. In nucleotides, the CDR3 is TGTGCCACCCCCGGCAGTACTAACTATGGCTACACCTTC. This sequence encodes CATPGSTNYGYTF.

This clone was detected a few times. This chain links TRBV9 with TRBJ1-5, with D perhaps TRBD1 (5 bases). This CDR3 comprises 13 residues. CDR1 and CDR2 (germline): SGDLS, YYNGEE. Trimming took off 0 bases at V and 11 bases at J, with 12 bases between the two ends. The CDR3 reads CASSVDEETAQHF. CDR3 bases: TGTGCCAGCAGCGTAGACGAGGAGACAGCCCAGCATTTT.

This clone was picked up a small number of times. This sequence joins TRBV4-3 and TRBJ1-1; 7 bases match TRBD1. The CDR3 totals 15 residues. After removal of 5 bases from V and 5 bases from J, the junction contained 11 bases not matched to a gene. Germline CDR1 LGHNA, CDR2 YSLEER. The CDR3 nucleotides are TGCGCCAGCAGCGTCTCTTACAGGGGCGGAACTGAAGCTTTCTTT. Translation: CASSVSYRGGTEAFF.

The J gene is TRBJ1-2, the V gene TRBV7-9, with TRBD1 identical over 8 bases. V dropped 5 bases and J dropped 2; count of bases not matched to a gene: 13. The CDR3 sequence is 17 residues long. Germline CDR1 reads SEHNR; CDR2 reads FQNEAQ (reference sequence). This chain's CDR3 is CASSLLLDRVENYGYTF. The DNA of the CDR3 is TGTGCCAGCAGCCTACTACTGGACAGGGTAGAAAACTATGGCTACACCTTC.

V usage is TRBV6-5 and J usage is TRBJ2-7; TRBD1 matches at 11 bases. Germline V lookup: CDR1 MNHEY, CDR2 SVGAGI. V shed 6 bases, J shed 1 base, and the junction held 5 bases outside the gene matches. The CDR3 sequence is 15 residues long. The CDR3 sequence is CASRTGTGGSYEQYF. In nucleotides, the CDR3 is TGTGCCAGCAGGACCGGGACAGGGGGTTCCTACGAGCAGTACTTC.

This clone turned up a few times. This chain connects TRBV13 to TRBJ2-5; maybe TRBD2 (6 bases). Germline V gene lookup returns CDR1 PRHDT and CDR2 FYEKMQ (reference sequence). Deletions cut 6 bases from V and 2 bases from J, with 13 bases between. The CDR3 is made up of 14 amino acids. DNA for the CDR3: TGTGCCAGCAGGGAGGGGTCTATTCAAGAGACCCAGTACTTC. This translates into CASREGSIQETQYF.

This clone was seen more than once but under ten times. The chain is built from TRBV28 and TRBJ2-3, with D perhaps matching TRBD2 (6 bases). The V end lost 1 base, the J end lost 5 bases, and 10 bases lay between the germline ends. The CDR3 contains 14 residues. Germline V CDR1 and CDR2: MDHEN, SYDVKM. For the CDR3, the DNA is TGTGCCAGCAGTTTATCCCGGGGAGGAGATACGCAGTATTTT. This sequence encodes CASSLSRGGDTQYF.

The chain recombines TRBV6-6 with TRBJ2-1, with D uncertain. Trimming removed 7 bases at V and 0 bases at J, with 10 bases between. From germline, CDR1 is MNHNY and CDR2 SVGAGI (reference sequence). The CDR3 runs 14 residues. This CDR3 reads CASTQLLSYNEQFF. CDR3 bases: TGTGCCAGCACCCAACTCCTCTCCTACAATGAGCAGTTCTTC.

The CDR3 loop is CASSRHRDRGAGELFF. In DNA form, the CDR3 reads TGTGCCAGCAGCCGTCACCGGGACAGGGGGGCCGGGGAGCTGTTTTTT. This chain connects TRBV7-2 to TRBJ2-2; 11 bases are shared with TRBD1. Germline-derived CDR1 and CDR2 are SGHTA and FQGNSA. This CDR3 contains 16 residues. V gave up 5 bases and J gave up 6 bases; unmatched junction bases: 8.

About this clone: A junction boundary mismatches the germline segment, possibly from a read error. V is TRBV6-5 and J is TRBJ1-4; D may be TRBD1 (5 bases). This CDR3 region has 13 residues. Per germline, CDR1 MNHEY and CDR2 SVGAGI. DNA of the CDR3: TGTGCCGGCAGAGTAGGGGTGAATGAAAAACTGTTTTTT. Protein sequence: CAGRVGVNEKLFF.

V usage is TRBV15 and J usage is TRBJ2-5, with D hard to call. Germline loops: CDR1 LNHNV, CDR2 YYDKDF (reference sequence). Deletions cut 1 base from V and 5 bases from J, with 11 bases between. The CDR3 is made up of 14 amino acids. CDR3 in DNA: TGTGCCACCAGCAGAGGATTTTATGGGGAGACCCAGTACTTC. Protein sequence: CATSRGFYGETQYF.

This chain links TRBV18 with TRBJ1-4, with TRBD1 as a possible D gene (6 bases). V lost 1 base to trimming and J lost 4 bases, with 13 bases between them. Germline values: CDR1 KGHSH, CDR2 LQKENI. CDR3 length equals 16 residues. The CDR3: CASSPQPGALNEKLFF. The DNA for the CDR3 is TGTGCCAGCTCACCACAGCCGGGGGCCCTTAATGAAAAACTGTTTTTT.

This clone was detected once. The chain joins TRBV7-2 to TRBJ2-5; D perhaps matches TRBD1 (6 bases). Trimming cost V 1 base and J 4 bases, with 13 bases left between them. The CDR3 loop spans 15 amino acids. Germline values: CDR1 SGHTA, CDR2 FQGNSA. The CDR3 nucleotides read TGTGCCAGCAGCTTAGTTAGGGGGAAGGGAGAGACCCAGTACTTC. Translated, it gives CASSLVRGKGETQYF.

This clone has ten or more counts. The chain is built from TRBV5-4 and TRBJ2-1; D remains ambiguous. Germline CDR1 is SGHNT and CDR2 is YYREEE (reference sequence). Trimming took 10 bases from V and 8 from J, leaving 22 bases between them. The CDR3 length is 14 residues. CDR3 bases: TGTGCCGGCCCGCTCAACGTGCCGGCGGATGAGCAGTTCTTC. This translates into CAGPLNVPADEQFF.

This chain connects TRBV10-3 to TRBJ2-7; a possible D gene is TRBD2 (6 bases). V lost 8 bases to trimming and J lost 1 base, with 12 bases between them. Per the germline V gene, CDR1 is ENHRY and CDR2 is SYGVKD. The CDR3 contains 13 residues. The CDR3: CAIERAGSYEQYF. The CDR3 bases are TGTGCCATCGAGCGCGCGGGATCCTACGAGCAGTACTTC.

This chain links TRBV2 with TRBJ1-1, with D tentatively TRBD1 (5 bases). This CDR3 contains 13 residues. Germline CDR1 SNHLY, CDR2 FYNNEI. The V end was cut by 6 bases, the J end by 4 bases, with 12 bases between. This CDR3 reads CASRQELATEAFF. CDR3 DNA sequence: TGTGCCAGCAGACAGGAGTTAGCCACTGAAGCTTTCTTT.

This clone came up a few times. The chain is built from TRBV7-2 and TRBJ1-2, with 8 bases aligning to TRBD1. V was clipped by 5 bases and J by 4 bases; unmatched bases: 9. CDR1 and CDR2 (germline): SGHTA, FQGNSA. CDR3 length: 15 residues. The CDR3 sequence is CASSKKGQGAYGYTF. The CDR3 nucleotides are TGTGCCAGCAGCAAGAAAGGACAGGGTGCCTATGGCTACACCTTC. The full variable domain, rest sourced from reference TRBV7-2 and TRBJ1-2, is GAGVSQSPSNKVTEKGKDVELRCDPISGHTALYWYRQSLGQGLEFLIYFQGNSAPDKSGLPSDRFSAERTGGSVSTLTIQRTQQEDSAVYLCASSKKGQGAYGYTFGSGTRLTVV.

The V and J genes are TRBV6-1 and TRBJ1-1; D may be TRBD1 (5 bases). Trimming removed 2 bases at V and 0 bases at J, with 10 bases between. Germline V lookup: CDR1 MNHNS, CDR2 SASEGT. This CDR3 is 15 amino acids long. CDR3: CASSEIQGVNTEAFF. The DNA of the CDR3 is TGTGCCAGCAGTGAAATCCAGGGAGTGAACACTGAAGCTTTCTTT.

The chain combines TRBV19 with TRBJ2-7; D not resolved. Germline CDR1 and CDR2: LNHDA and SQIVND (reference sequence). CDR3 length: 14 amino acids. Trimming stripped 4 bases from V and 0 bases from J, with 10 bases between. The CDR3 DNA reads as TGTGCCAGTAGTACCCAGCCTCTCTCCTACGAGCAGTACTTC. As protein: CASSTQPLSYEQYF.

At least ten counts were recorded for this clone. This chain links TRBV2 with TRBJ1-2; D uncertain. This CDR3 comprises 10 residues. V was trimmed by 3 bases and J by 4 bases, leaving 0 bases between them. Germline-derived CDR1 and CDR2 are SNHLY and FYNNEI. The CDR3 DNA follows: TGTGCCAGCAGTGACTATGGCTACACCTTC. It codes for CASSDYGYTF.

This clone was counted only a few times. CDR3 loop: CASSIGTADQPQHF. The DNA of the CDR3 is TGTGCCAGTAGTATCGGGACAGCCGATCAGCCCCAGCATTTT. The chain joins TRBV19 to TRBJ1-5, with 7 bases aligning to TRBD1. CDR3 size: 14 residues. The V gene's germline CDR1 is LNHDA and CDR2 SQIVND (reference sequence). The V gene end was trimmed by 3 bases and the J gene end by 5 bases; junction bases not matched to a gene: 4.

V usage is TRBV7-9 and J usage is TRBJ2-7; no reliable D call. This CDR3 region has 12 residues. Trimming cost V 5 bases and J 8 bases, with 13 bases left between them. The V gene's germline CDR1 is SEHNR and CDR2 FQNEAQ (reference sequence). CDR3 bases: TGTGCCAGCAGCCCTAGTACCCGACAGCAGTACTTC. Encoded protein: CASSPSTRQQYF.

The J gene is TRBJ1-3, the V gene TRBV30; a possible D gene is TRBD1 (5 bases). Per the germline V gene, CDR1 is GTSNPN and CDR2 is SVGIG (reference sequence). Trimming took 4 bases from V and 0 from J, leaving 7 bases between them. CDR3 length: 13 amino acids. The CDR3 coding sequence is TGTGCCTGGATGGGGCTCTCTGGAAACACCATATATTTT. This sequence encodes CAWMGLSGNTIYF.